A single TCR beta chain is shown here with its context. Sample treatment: preoperative locoregional IRX-2 cytokine immunotherapy. Samples came from a phase Ib trial of preoperative locoregional IRX-2 cytokine immunotherapy. Assay used: immunoSEQ multiplex PCR; TCRdb lists only in-frame clones, some missing. The data show 5,300 or so clones, with 73% seen just once and roughly 15% held by the top ten. Losses at the gene ends were 3 bases for V and 1 base for J; bases not matched to a gene: 1. Germline CDR1 is MDHEN and CDR2 is SYDVKM. The CDR3 has 14 amino acids. These data are taken from a study of preoperative IRX-2 immunotherapy in early breast cancer.

The specimen was tumor tissue, collected before IRX-2 immunotherapy. This TCR came from a human donor with breast cancer. V and J are TRBV28 and TRBJ2-3, with 7 nucleotides matching TRBD2. CDR3 sequence reads: CASSFLAGTDTQYF. The CDR3 region has the DNA TGTGCCAGCAGTTTCCTAGCGGGCACAGATACGCAGTATTTT. Based on the CDR3 plus reference TRBV28 and TRBJ2-3, the full variable domain is DVKVTQSSRYLVKRTGEKVFLECVQDMDHENMFWYRQDPGLGLRLIYFSYDVKMKEKGDIPEGYSVSREKKERFSLILESASTNQTSMYLCASSFLAGTDTQYFGPGTRLTVL.